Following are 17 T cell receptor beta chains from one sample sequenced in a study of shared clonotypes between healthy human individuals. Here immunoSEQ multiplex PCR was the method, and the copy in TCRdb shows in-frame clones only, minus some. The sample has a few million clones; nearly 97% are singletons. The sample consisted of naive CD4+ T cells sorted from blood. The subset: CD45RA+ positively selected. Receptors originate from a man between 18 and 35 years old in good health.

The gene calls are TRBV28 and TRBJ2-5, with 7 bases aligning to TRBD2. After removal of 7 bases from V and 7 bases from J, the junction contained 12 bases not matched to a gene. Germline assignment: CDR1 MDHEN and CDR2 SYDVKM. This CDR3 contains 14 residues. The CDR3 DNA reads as TGTGCCAGCACCCCTGGGGGGGAGGGGAGGACCCAGTACTTC. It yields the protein CASTPGGEGRTQYF.

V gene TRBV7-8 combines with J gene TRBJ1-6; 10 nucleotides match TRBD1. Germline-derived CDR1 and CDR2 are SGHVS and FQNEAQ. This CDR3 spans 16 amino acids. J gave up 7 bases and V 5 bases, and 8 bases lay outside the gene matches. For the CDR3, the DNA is TGTGCCAGCAGCCACTGGGACAGGGGATACAATTCACCCCTCCACTTT. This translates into CASSHWDRGYNSPLHF.

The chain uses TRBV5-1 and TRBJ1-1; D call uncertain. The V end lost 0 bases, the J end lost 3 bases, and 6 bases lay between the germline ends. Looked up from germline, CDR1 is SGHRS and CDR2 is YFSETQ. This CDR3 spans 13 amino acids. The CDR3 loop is CASSLGTDTEAFF. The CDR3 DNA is TGCGCCAGCAGCTTGGGTACGGACACTGAAGCTTTCTTT.

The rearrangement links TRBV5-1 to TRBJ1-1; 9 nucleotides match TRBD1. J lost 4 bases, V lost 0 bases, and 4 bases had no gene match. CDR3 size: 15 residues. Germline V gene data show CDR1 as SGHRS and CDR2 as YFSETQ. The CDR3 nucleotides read TGCGCCAGCAGCTTGGGAGAGACAGGGGGCACTGAAGCTTTCTTT. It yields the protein CASSLGETGGTEAFF. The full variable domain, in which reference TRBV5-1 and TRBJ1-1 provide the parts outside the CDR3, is KAGVTQTPRYLIKTRGQQVTLSCSPISGHRSVSWYQQTPGQGLQFLFEYFSETQRNKGNFPGRFSGRQFSNSRSEMNVSTLELGDSALYLCASSLGETGGTEAFFGQGTRLTVV.

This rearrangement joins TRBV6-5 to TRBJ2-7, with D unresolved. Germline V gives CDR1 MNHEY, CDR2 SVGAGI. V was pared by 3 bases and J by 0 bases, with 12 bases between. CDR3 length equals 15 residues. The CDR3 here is CASSYRRSSSYEQYF. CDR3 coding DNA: TGTGCCAGCAGTTATAGGCGGAGCAGCTCCTACGAGCAGTACTTC.

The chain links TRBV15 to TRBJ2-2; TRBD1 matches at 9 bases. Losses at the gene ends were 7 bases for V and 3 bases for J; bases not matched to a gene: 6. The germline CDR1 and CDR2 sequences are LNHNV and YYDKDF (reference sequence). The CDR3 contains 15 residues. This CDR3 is CATISDRGDTGELFF. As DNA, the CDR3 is TGTGCCACCATCTCGGACAGGGGAGACACCGGGGAGCTGTTTTTT.

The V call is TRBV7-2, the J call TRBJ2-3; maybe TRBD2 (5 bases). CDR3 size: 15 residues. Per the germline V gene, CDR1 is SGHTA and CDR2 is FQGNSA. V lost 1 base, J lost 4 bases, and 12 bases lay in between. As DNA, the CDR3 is TGTGCCAGCAGCTTAGAAGCTAGCTACCCAGATACGCAGTATTTT. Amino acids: CASSLEASYPDTQYF.

CDR3 sequence: CASSSRLSGSTDTQYF. In DNA, the CDR3 is TGTGCCAGCAGCTCACGGTTAAGCGGGAGCACAGATACGCAGTATTTT. V usage is TRBV7-2 and J usage is TRBJ2-3; tentative D call: TRBD2 (6 bases). V shed 4 bases and J shed 0 bases, with 14 bases lying between them. This CDR3 spans 16 amino acids. Germline CDR1 and CDR2: SGHTA and FQGNSA.

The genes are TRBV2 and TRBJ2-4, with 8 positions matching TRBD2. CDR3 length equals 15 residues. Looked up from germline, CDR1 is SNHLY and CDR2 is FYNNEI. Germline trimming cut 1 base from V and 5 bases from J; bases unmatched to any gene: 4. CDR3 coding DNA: TGTGCCAGCAGTGAAGAAGCGGGAGTCGAAAACATTCAGTACTTC. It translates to CASSEEAGVENIQYF.

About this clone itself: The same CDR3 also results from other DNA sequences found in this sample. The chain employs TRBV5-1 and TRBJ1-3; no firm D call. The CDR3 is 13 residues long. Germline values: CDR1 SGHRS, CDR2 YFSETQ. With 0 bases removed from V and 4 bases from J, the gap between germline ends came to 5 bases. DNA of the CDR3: TGCGCCAGCAGCTTGGATGCGGGAAACACCATATATTTT. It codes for CASSLDAGNTIYF. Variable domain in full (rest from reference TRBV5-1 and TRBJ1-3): KAGVTQTPRYLIKTRGQQVTLSCSPISGHRSVSWYQQTPGQGLQFLFEYFSETQRNKGNFPGRFSGRQFSNSRSEMNVSTLELGDSALYLCASSLDAGNTIYFGEGSWLTVV.

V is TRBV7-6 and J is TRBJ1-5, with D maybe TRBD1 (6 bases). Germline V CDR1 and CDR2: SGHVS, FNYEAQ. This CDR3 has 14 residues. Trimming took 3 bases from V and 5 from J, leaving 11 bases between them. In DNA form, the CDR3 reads TGTGCCAGCAGCTTTGGGGGGCTCGATCAGCCCCAGCATTTT. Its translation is CASSFGGLDQPQHF.

The CDR3 nucleotides are TGTGCCAGCAGGAAAGGCCTAGCGGGAGGGCGAGATACGCAGTATTTT. Amino acids: CASRKGLAGGRDTQYF. The gene calls are TRBV7-2 and TRBJ2-3, with 12 nucleotides matching TRBD2. This CDR3 comprises 16 residues. The V gene end was trimmed by 6 bases and the J gene end by 5 bases; junction bases not matched to a gene: 9. Germline V gene sequence: CDR1 SGHTA, CDR2 FQGNSA. The variable domain in full, completed from reference TRBV7-2 and TRBJ2-3, reads GAGVSQSPSNKVTEKGKDVELRCDPISGHTALYWYRQSLGQGLEFLIYFQGNSAPDKSGLPSDRFSAERTGGSVSTLTIQRTQQEDSAVYLCASRKGLAGGRDTQYFGPGTRLTVL.

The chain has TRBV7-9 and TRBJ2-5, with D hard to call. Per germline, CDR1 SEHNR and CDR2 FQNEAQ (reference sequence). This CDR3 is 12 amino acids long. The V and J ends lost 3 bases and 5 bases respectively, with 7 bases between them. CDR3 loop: CASSFPRETQYF. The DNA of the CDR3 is TGTGCCAGCAGCTTTCCCCGGGAGACCCAGTACTTC. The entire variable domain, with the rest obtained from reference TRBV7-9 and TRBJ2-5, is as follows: DTGVSQNPRHKITKRGQNVTFRCDPISEHNRLYWYRQTLGQGPEFLTYFQNEAQLEKSRLLSDRFSAERPKGSFSTLEIQRTEQGDSAMYLCASSFPRETQYFGPGTRLLVL.

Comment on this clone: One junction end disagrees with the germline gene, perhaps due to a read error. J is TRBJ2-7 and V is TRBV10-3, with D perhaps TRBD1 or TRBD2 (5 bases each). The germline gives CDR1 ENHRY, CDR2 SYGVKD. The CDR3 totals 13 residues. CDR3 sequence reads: CAISEGTSNEQYF. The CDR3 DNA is TGTGCCATCAGTGAAGGGACCTCCAACGAGCAGTACTTC.

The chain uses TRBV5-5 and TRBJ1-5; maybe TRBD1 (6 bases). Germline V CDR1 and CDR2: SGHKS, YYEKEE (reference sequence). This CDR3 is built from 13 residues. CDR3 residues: CVAEDSSNQPQHF. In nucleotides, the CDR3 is TGTGTCGCCGAGGACAGCAGCAATCAGCCCCAGCATTTT.

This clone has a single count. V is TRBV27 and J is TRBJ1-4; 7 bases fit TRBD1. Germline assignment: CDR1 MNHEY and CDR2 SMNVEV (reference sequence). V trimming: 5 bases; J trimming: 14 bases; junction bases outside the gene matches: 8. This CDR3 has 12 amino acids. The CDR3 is CASSTSGGLLFF. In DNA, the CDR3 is TGTGCCAGCAGTACATCAGGGGGGCTTCTGTTTTTT. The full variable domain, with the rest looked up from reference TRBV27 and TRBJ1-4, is EAQVTQNPRYLITVTGKKLTVTCSQNMNHEYMSWYRQDPGLGLRQIYYSMNVEVTDKGDVPEGYKVSRKEKRNFPLILESPSPNQTSLYFCASSTSGGLLFFGSGTQLSVL.

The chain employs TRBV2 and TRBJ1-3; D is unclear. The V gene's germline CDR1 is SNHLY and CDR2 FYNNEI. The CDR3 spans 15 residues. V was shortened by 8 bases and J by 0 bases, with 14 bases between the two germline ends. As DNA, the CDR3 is TGTGCCAGCCATCAAGGAGCCCCCTCTGGAAACACCATATATTTT. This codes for CASHQGAPSGNTIYF.